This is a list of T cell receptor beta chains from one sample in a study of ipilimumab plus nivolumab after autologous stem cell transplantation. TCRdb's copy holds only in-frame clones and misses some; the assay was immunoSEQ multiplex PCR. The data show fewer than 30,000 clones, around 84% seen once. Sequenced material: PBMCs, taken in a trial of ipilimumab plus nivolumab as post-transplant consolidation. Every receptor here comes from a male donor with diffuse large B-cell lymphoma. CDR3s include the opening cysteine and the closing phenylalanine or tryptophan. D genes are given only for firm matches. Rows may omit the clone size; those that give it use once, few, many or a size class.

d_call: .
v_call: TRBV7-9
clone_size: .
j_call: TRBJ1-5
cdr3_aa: CASSSGQPQHF
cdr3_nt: TGTGCCAGCAGCTCCGGACAGCCCCAGCATTTT

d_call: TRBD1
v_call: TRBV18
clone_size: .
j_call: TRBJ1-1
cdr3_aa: CASSPSKDRGKTEAFF
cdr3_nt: TGTGCCAGCTCACCGAGTAAGGACAGGGGCAAAACTGAAGCTTTCTTT

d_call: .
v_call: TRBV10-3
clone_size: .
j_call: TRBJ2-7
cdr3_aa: CAICRDTIYEQYF
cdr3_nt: TGTGCCATCTGCCGGGACACAATCTACGAGCAGTACTTC

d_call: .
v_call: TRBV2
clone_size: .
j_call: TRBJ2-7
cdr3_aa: CASSESNRAYEQYF
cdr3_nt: TGTGCCAGCAGTGAATCGAACAGGGCTTACGAGCAGTACTTC

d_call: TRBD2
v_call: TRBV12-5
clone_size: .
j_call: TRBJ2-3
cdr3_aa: CASGLPSGGTDTQYF
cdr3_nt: TGTGCTAGTGGCCTTCCCAGCGGGGGCACAGATACGCAGTATTTT

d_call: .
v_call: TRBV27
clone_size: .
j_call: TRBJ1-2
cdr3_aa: CASRLMGKEWASF
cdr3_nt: TGTGCCAGCAGACTCATGGGGAAGGAGTGGGCCTCATTC

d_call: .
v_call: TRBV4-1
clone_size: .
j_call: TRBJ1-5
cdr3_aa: CASSLDRQSYQPQHF
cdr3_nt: TGCGCCAGCAGCCTGGACCGCCAATCCTATCAGCCCCAGCATTTT

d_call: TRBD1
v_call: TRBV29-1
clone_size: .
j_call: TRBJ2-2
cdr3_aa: CSVGTGRGELFF
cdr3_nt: TGCAGCGTCGGGACAGGGCGCGGGGAGCTGTTTTTT

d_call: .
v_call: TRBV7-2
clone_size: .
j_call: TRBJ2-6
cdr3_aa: CASSFGSSGANVLTF
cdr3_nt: TGTGCCAGCAGCTTCGGATCCTCTGGGGCCAACGTCCTGACTTTC

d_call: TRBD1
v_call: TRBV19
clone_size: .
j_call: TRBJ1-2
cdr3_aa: CASSYRGDYGYTF
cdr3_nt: TGTGCCAGTAGTTACAGGGGCGATTATGGCTACACCTTC

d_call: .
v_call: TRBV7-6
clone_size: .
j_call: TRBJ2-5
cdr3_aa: CASSPYGWETQYF
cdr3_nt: TGTGCCAGCAGCCCCTATGGTTGGGAGACCCAGTACTTC

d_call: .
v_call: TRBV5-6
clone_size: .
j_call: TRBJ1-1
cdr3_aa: CASSLVSNTEAFF
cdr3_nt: TGTGCCAGCAGCTTGGTATCGAACACTGAAGCTTTCTTT

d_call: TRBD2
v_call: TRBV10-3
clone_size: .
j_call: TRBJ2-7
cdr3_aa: CATRSGGYSYEQYF
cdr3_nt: TGTGCCACCAGAAGCGGGGGTTACTCCTACGAGCAGTACTTC

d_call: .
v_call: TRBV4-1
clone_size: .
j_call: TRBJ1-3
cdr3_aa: CASSVKQGNFSGNTIYF
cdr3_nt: TGCGCCAGCAGCGTCAAGCAGGGTAATTTCTCTGGAAACACCATATATTTT

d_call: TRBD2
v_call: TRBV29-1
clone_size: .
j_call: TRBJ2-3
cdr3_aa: CSVEGLAGTDTQYF
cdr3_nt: TGCAGCGTTGAGGGGCTAGCGGGCACAGATACGCAGTATTTT

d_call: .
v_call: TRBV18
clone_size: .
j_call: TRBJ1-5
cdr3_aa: CASSTTTGNNQPQHF
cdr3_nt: TGTGCCAGCTCCACCACCACAGGTAACAATCAGCCCCAGCATTTT

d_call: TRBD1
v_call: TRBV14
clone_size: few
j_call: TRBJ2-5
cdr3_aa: CASSQGSQGWETQYF
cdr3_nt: TGTGCCAGCAGCCAAGGATCACAGGGGTGGGAGACCCAGTACTTC

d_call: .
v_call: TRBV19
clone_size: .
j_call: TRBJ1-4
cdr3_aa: CASSIARDEKLFF
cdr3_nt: TGTGCCAGTAGTATAGCTAGAGATGAAAAACTGTTTTTT

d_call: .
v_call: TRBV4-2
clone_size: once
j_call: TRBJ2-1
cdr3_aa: CASSQNPGPTWNEQFF
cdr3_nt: TGTGCCAGCAGCCAAAATCCGGGACCCACTTGGAATGAGCAGTTCTTC

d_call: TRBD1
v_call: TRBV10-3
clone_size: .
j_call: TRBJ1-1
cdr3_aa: CAISENRGDTEAFF
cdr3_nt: TGTGCCATCAGTGAGAACAGGGGCGACACTGAAGCTTTCTTT

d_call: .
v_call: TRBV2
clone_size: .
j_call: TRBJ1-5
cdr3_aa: CASRPGGNSNQPQHF
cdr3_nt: TGTGCCAGTCGACCCGGCGGGAATAGCAATCAGCCCCAGCATTTT

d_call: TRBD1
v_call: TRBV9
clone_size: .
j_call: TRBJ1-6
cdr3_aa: CASSGSGGYLNSPLHF
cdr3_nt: TGTGCCAGCAGCGGCTCAGGGGGGTACCTCAATTCACCCCTCCACTTT

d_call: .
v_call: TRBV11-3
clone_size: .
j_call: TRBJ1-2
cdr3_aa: CASSLNGYGYTF
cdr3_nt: TGTGCCAGCAGCTTAAACGGCTATGGCTACACCTTC

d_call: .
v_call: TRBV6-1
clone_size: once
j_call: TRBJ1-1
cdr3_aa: CARKGTEAFF
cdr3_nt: TGTGCCCGAAAGGGCACTGAAGCTTTCTTT